A single sample gave rise to the 22 T cell receptor beta chains below, sequenced in a study of blood T cell repertoires in COVID-19. Clones were sequenced by immunoSEQ multiplex PCR, and TCRdb holds only the in-frame ones, with some missing. Found here are around 270,000 clones, 80% to 90% of them singletons; the top ten hold about 4.2%. Material for sequencing was peripheral blood. All receptors derive from a man aged 40-49 years with acute or convalescent COVID-19.

V and J are TRBV19 and TRBJ1-2; D perhaps matches TRBD1 (6 bases). In germline, CDR1 is LNHDA, CDR2 SQIVND (reference sequence). The CDR3 has 17 residues. V was trimmed by 5 bases and J by 0 bases, leaving 19 bases between them. CDR3 DNA sequence: TGTGCCAGTAGTCCGTCCGATACAGGGCATACTAACTATGGCTACACCTTC. It translates to CASSPSDTGHTNYGYTF.

The chain uses TRBV7-2 and TRBJ2-7; tentative D call: TRBD2 (6 bases). Germline-derived CDR1 and CDR2 are SGHTA and FQGNSA. CDR3 length: 15 residues. Deletions cut 5 bases from V and 5 bases from J, with 19 bases between. The CDR3 here is CASSPLGAGRNEQYF. DNA of the CDR3: TGTGCCAGCAGCCCGCTAGGGGCAGGGAGGAACGAGCAGTACTTC.

The chain couples TRBV6-5 to TRBJ1-3, with D possibly being TRBD1 (5 bases). This CDR3 spans 13 amino acids. Trimming cost V 9 bases and J 0 bases, with 9 bases left between them. Germline loops: CDR1 MNHEY, CDR2 SVGAGI. The CDR3 spells CASHRGSGNTIYF. CDR3 sequence (DNA): TGTGCCAGTCATAGGGGCTCTGGAAACACCATATATTTT.

V is TRBV29-1 and J is TRBJ1-2, with D unresolved. Between the trimmed V and J ends, which lost 2 bases and 5 bases, there was a span of 9 bases. The CDR3 has 12 amino acids. Germline loops: CDR1 SQVTM, CDR2 ANQGSEA. CDR3 in DNA: TGCAGCGTTGAACTATCGGGATATGGCTACACCTTC. Its protein is CSVELSGYGYTF.

The chain uses TRBV5-1 and TRBJ2-3; TRBD2 aligns across 9 bases. There are 15 residues in the CDR3. Looked up from germline, CDR1 is SGHRS and CDR2 is YFSETQ. J was trimmed by 4 bases and V by 6 bases; bases with no gene match: 9. The CDR3 spells CASTLSLAGADTQYF. In nucleotides, the CDR3 is TGCGCCAGCACCCTATCCTTAGCGGGGGCAGATACGCAGTATTTT.

The chain is built from TRBV18 and TRBJ1-1, with 7 bases fitting TRBD1. The V gene's germline CDR1 is KGHSH and CDR2 LQKENI. J gave up 2 bases and V 3 bases, and 3 bases lay outside the gene matches. CDR3 length: 14 amino acids. CDR3: CASSPDRVNTEAFF. CDR3 bases: TGTGCCAGCTCACCCGACAGGGTTAACACTGAAGCTTTCTTT.

The V gene is TRBV28, the J gene TRBJ1-3, with TRBD1 as a possible D gene (6 bases). Per the germline V gene, CDR1 is MDHEN and CDR2 is SYDVKM. Deletions cut 2 bases from V and 0 bases from J, with 14 bases between. This CDR3 contains 17 residues. The CDR3 reads CASSLAGAGFSGNTIYF. DNA for the CDR3: TGTGCCAGCAGTTTAGCGGGGGCGGGTTTCTCTGGAAACACCATATATTTT.

The genes are TRBV4-2 and TRBJ2-2; possible D gene TRBD2, 6 bases. This CDR3 region has 14 residues. Germline V gene lookup returns CDR1 LGHNA and CDR2 YNFKEQ. Trimming removed 8 bases from V and 5 bases from J, with 15 bases in between. The CDR3 region is CASSSSGGTGELFF. For the CDR3, the DNA is TGTGCCAGCTCTTCCTCCGGAGGGACCGGGGAGCTGTTTTTT.

The chain recombines TRBV2 with TRBJ1-2, with D possibly matching TRBD1 (6 bases). Germline CDR1 and CDR2: SNHLY and FYNNEI. Trimming left V 3 bases short and J 3 bases short, with 11 bases between. The CDR3 is made up of 14 amino acids. CDR3 sequence: CASSDEDSYYGYTF. CDR3 bases: TGTGCCAGCAGTGATGAGGACAGTTACTATGGCTACACCTTC.

The chain couples TRBV10-1 to TRBJ1-4; D remains unclear. This CDR3 comprises 15 residues. Trimming left V 3 bases short and J 8 bases short, with 16 bases between. Germline V gene lookup returns CDR1 WNHNN and CDR2 SYGVQD (reference sequence). The CDR3 DNA reads as TGCGCCAGCAGTGACACCGGGGTCGGAGGGGAAAAACTGTTTTTT. This translates into CASSDTGVGGEKLFF.

The V and J genes are TRBV9 and TRBJ1-2; D unresolved. Deletions cut 0 bases from V and 4 bases from J, with 10 bases between. Germline V gene data show CDR1 as SGDLS and CDR2 as YYNGEE. CDR3 size: 14 residues. The CDR3 DNA reads as TGTGCCAGCAGCGTAGATCCAGTATCCTATGGCTACACCTTC. This gives the protein CASSVDPVSYGYTF. Full variable domain (missing parts from reference TRBV9 and TRBJ1-2): DSGVTQTPKHLITATGQRVTLRCSPRSGDLSVYWYQQSLDQGLQFLIQYYNGEERAKGNILERFSAQQFPDLHSELNLSSLELGDSALYFCASSVDPVSYGYTFGSGTRLTVV.

This chain links TRBV7-3 with TRBJ2-7; 7 bases are shared with TRBD1. The germline V gene has CDR1 SGHTA and CDR2 FQGTGA. The CDR3 runs to 15 residues. The ends lost 4 bases at V and 3 bases at J; junction bases unmatched: 9. Here the CDR3 reads CASSSPETGIYEQYF. The CDR3 DNA is TGTGCCAGCAGCTCCCCAGAGACAGGGATCTACGAGCAGTACTTC.

This clone was found once. The chain carries TRBV6-6 and TRBJ1-1, with 8 bases fitting TRBD1. The CDR3 is made up of 12 amino acids. Per the germline V gene, CDR1 is MNHNY and CDR2 is SVGAGI (reference sequence). The junction had 8 bases not matched to a gene; V was cut back by 6 bases and J by 11 bases. CDR3 sequence: CASRGRGLEAFF. In DNA form, the CDR3 reads TGTGCCAGCAGGGGCAGGGGGCTGGAGGCTTTCTTT.

This clone was seen a few times. This chain joins TRBV3-1 (or the pseudogene TRBV3-2) and TRBJ1-2; no clear D. Trimming removed 5 bases at V and 8 bases at J, with 18 bases between. The CDR3 is 14 amino acids. Germline V gives CDR1 LGHDT, CDR2 YNNKEL (reference sequence). The chain's CDR3 is CASSYKLQSLGYTF. DNA for the CDR3: TGTGCCAGCAGCTACAAGCTACAGTCCTTGGGCTACACCTTC.

The gene calls are TRBV5-1 and TRBJ1-1; D unresolved. Germline V gene sequence: CDR1 SGHRS, CDR2 YFSETQ. Trimming took 0 bases from V and 4 from J, leaving 10 bases between them. This CDR3 comprises 14 residues. CDR3 in amino acids: CASSLVSAGTEAFF. The CDR3 DNA reads TGCGCCAGCAGCTTGGTAAGCGCGGGCACTGAAGCTTTCTTT. Full variable domain (outside the CDR3, taken from reference TRBV5-1 and TRBJ1-1): KAGVTQTPRYLIKTRGQQVTLSCSPISGHRSVSWYQQTPGQGLQFLFEYFSETQRNKGNFPGRFSGRQFSNSRSEMNVSTLELGDSALYLCASSLVSAGTEAFFGQGTRLTVV.

This chain connects TRBV27 to TRBJ2-7; 10 bases match TRBD1. The CDR3 runs 15 residues. CDR1 and CDR2 (germline): MNHEY, SMNVEV (reference sequence). J lost 4 bases, V lost 0 bases, and 3 bases had no gene match. The CDR3 protein is CASSLSGTGVYEQYF. The DNA of the CDR3 is TGTGCCAGCAGTTTATCAGGGACAGGGGTATACGAGCAGTACTTC.

The chain uses TRBV2 and TRBJ1-2; TRBD1 aligns across 8 bases. CDR3 length: 13 amino acids. Germline CDR1 SNHLY, CDR2 FYNNEI. The V gene end was trimmed by 6 bases and the J gene end by 8 bases; junction bases not matched to a gene: 8. The CDR3 DNA sequence: TGTGCCAGCAGGGAGCAGGGGGCGCGCGGCTACACCTTC. It codes for CASREQGARGYTF.

The chain links TRBV30 to TRBJ1-2; D gene unclear. This CDR3 spans 13 amino acids. Trimming pared 6 bases from V and 8 bases from J, leaving 19 bases between. Germline-derived CDR1 and CDR2 are GTSNPN and SVGIG (reference sequence). DNA of the CDR3: TGTGCCTGTTCGGACTCTGGACTCGGGGGCTACACCTTC. It is translated as CACSDSGLGGYTF.

The CDR3 loop is CASSRQVGGEQFF. CDR3 DNA sequence: TGTGCCAGCAGCCGACAGGTTGGGGGTGAGCAGTTCTTC. This chain links TRBV3-1 (or the pseudogene TRBV3-2) with TRBJ2-1, with D possibly matching TRBD1 (6 bases). V lost 4 bases, J lost 9 bases, and 13 bases lay in between. The length of the CDR3 is 13 residues. Germline V lookup: CDR1 LGHDT, CDR2 YNNKEL (reference sequence).

This chain links TRBV30 with TRBJ1-2; D may be TRBD1 (6 bases). The ends were cut back, 5 bases at V and 7 bases at J, with 11 bases in the middle. CDR3 size: 11 residues. Germline CDR1 reads GTSNPN; CDR2 reads SVGIG (reference sequence). CDR3 protein: CAWGQYSGYTF. CDR3 DNA sequence: TGTGCCTGGGGACAGTACTCTGGCTACACCTTC.

The genes are TRBV6-6 and TRBJ1-6; D remains unclear. The CDR3 contains 11 residues. The V end was cut by 6 bases, the J end by 15 bases, with 12 bases between. Germline loops: CDR1 MNHNY, CDR2 SVGAGI (reference sequence). CDR3 amino acids: CASSSMYNLHF. CDR3 nucleotide sequence: TGTGCCAGCAGCTCTATGTATAACCTCCACTTT.

This clone was counted a few times. The chain has TRBV27 and TRBJ2-3; perhaps TRBD2 as D (6 bases). Trimming took off 9 bases at V and 0 bases at J, with 13 bases between the two ends. Germline lookup yields CDR1 MNHEY and CDR2 SMNVEV (reference sequence). This CDR3 is 14 amino acids long. This CDR3 reads CASRGLASTDTQYF. CDR3 nucleotides: TGTGCCAGTAGGGGACTGGCTAGCACAGATACGCAGTATTTT.